This T cell receptor beta chain was recorded in a study of a mutant IDH1 vaccine in newly diagnosed glioma. Study background: In weeks 1, 3, 5, 7, 11, 15, 19 and 23, patients were vaccinated. Treated patients, around 60% male and roughly 38% female, averaged roughly 43 years of age. Findings and caveats of the study: Among all patients, vaccine-induced immune responses occurred in around 95%.

Trimming removed 7 bases from V and 3 bases from J, with 9 bases in between. The CDR3 has 11 amino acids. Looked up from germline, CDR1 is DFQATT and CDR2 is SNEGSKA (reference sequence). Repertoires were generated with immunoSEQ multiplex PCR, while TCRdb's copy carries only in-frame clones and drops some. The sample records tens of thousands of clones, 75% to 85% being singletons. Time point defined: week 23, last vaccination. Vaccination comprised doses that each held 300 ug of mutant IDH1 20-mer peptide, plus topical imiquimod. Points on this clone: Its antigen is unidentified.

The specimen comprised PBMCs, sampled from a glioma patient whose treatment included an IDH1 peptide vaccine. The chain recombines TRBV20-1 with TRBJ1-1; D possibly corresponds to TRBD1 (6 bases). This clonotype originated in a man aged 30 to 45 with glioma. Some clones in this sample may be carry-over from other donors' samples. Here the CDR3 DNA reads TGCAGTGACCAGGGGTACACTGAAGCTTTCTTT. This codes for CSDQGYTEAFF.